What follows describes a single T cell receptor (beta chain). Its target antigen remains unknown. No base quality values were provided; no much bigger clone lies one nucleotide off. These data come from a study of blood T cell repertoires in COVID-19 (dated by TCRdb to about 2020). Regarding the complete study: Collaborator samples came from the United States, Italy and Spain and covered acute and convalescent phases of COVID-19. The material from the prospective study consisted of cDNA or gDNA derived from T cells, B-cell-depleted T cells, or PBMCs. Deeply sampled blood TCRbeta repertoires from subjects exposed to, actively infected with, or recovered from COVID-19 were included in the dataset. The repertoires were made available in a free public database intended to serve as a resource for research on the immune response to SARS-CoV-2. The samples were drawn from two sources: the first 160 participants of the ongoing ImmuneRACE study, and 950 to 1,500 subjects contributed by 6 global collaborators. A de-identified subject ID, COVID-19 status, age in years and sex were almost always included in the sample metadata. Where HLA class I and class II types were available, the types were taken from metadata supplied by the sample provider, not from assay-based typing. Broad study findings and their caveats: How much clinical and demographic metadata was included differed by source and by participant, and the metadata was provided uncurated.

TCRbeta CDR3 regions were amplified from genomic DNA by means of the immunoSEQ Assay, a bias-controlled multiplex PCR. The study's own analysis went as follows. The number of nucleated cells in each sample was estimated by amplification of reference gene primers within the assay. Sequence reads were collapsed and filtered to measure the absolute abundance of every unique TCRbeta CDR3 rearrangement. For each sample, productive Simpson clonality was calculated by taking the square root of Simpson's diversity index across productive rearrangements. This immuneACCESS table, as held by TCRdb, lists in-frame sequences with V and J called but not all clones. Of the missing ones, under half trace to an unresolved V gene in checked studies; the others have no known cause. The V and J calls and clone size are taken from that table; D and trimming were inferred from the DNA. This sample comprises about 130,000 clones, approximately 84% of them detected only once. The ten largest clones capture 9.5% to 15% of the sample.

A second Seattle source provided samples from volunteer blood donors who had recovered from COVID-19. Each collaborating institution followed its own protocols to collect whole blood in K2EDTA tubes. For TCRbeta analysis, collaborators shipped samples as frozen whole blood, isolated PBMCs, or DNA extracted from either of those sample types. Spanning cysteine to phenylalanine, the CDR3 consists of 13 amino acids. Only the CDR3 DNA is retained, 39 bases long and in frame from the first base. According to the germline V gene, CDR1 reads MNHEY and CDR2 reads SVGAGI. The junction shows trimming of 8 bases on V and 5 bases on J, plus 12 bases between the germline ends.

Recombination joined TRBV6-5 with TRBJ1-4; the D gene is unclear. The specimen was peripheral blood. The clonotype originates from a woman aged 25 to 45 who had recovered from COVID-19. The CDR3 protein is CASARVQNEKLFF. The DNA sequence follows: TGTGCCAGCGCACGGGTCCAAAATGAAAAACTGTTTTTT.